This TCR beta chain was observed in a study of cytomegalovirus exposure and HLA in healthy donors. Study-wide results and limits: Earlier findings revealed that most TCR beta V segments proved productive either about 87% or about 30% of the time. According to a later analysis, donors in an Asian-associated ancestry cluster reportedly had fewer N-insertions than the roughly 640-donor mean.

The germline CDR1 and CDR2 sequences are SGHDN and FVKESK. The CDR3 is 15 amino acids. Trimming shortened V by 3 bases and J by 5 bases, and 16 bases separated the two germline ends. About this clone: Its antigen remains unknown.

PCR employed 60 Vbeta and 13 Jbeta primers. Profiled with immunoSEQ multiplex PCR; TCRdb holds only in-frame clones, not every one. The sample holds approximately 170,000 clones, over 60% seen once. This TCR derives from a girl aged 10 to 17 in good health and CMV-seronegative. The genes are TRBV14 and TRBJ2-5, with no clear D. The sequenced sample was PBMCs. The CDR3 loop is CASSQFETARETQYF. CDR3 nucleotide sequence: TGTGCCAGCAGCCAGTTTGAGACTGCAAGGGAGACCCAGTACTTC.